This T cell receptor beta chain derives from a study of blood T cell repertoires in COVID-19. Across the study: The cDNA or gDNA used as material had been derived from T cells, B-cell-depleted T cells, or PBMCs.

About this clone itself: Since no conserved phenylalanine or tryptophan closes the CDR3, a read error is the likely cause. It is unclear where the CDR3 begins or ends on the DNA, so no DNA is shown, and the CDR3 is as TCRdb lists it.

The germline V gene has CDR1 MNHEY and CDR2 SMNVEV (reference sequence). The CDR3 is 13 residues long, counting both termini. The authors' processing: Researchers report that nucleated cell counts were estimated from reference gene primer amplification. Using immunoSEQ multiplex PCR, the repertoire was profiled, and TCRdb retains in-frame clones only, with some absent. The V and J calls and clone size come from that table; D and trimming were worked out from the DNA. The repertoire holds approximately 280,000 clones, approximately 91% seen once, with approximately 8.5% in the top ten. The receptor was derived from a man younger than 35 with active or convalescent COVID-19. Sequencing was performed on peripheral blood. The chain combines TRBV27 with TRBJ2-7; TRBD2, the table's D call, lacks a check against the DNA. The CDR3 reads CASSASGSYEQYI.